This TCR beta chain was found in a study of a mutant IDH1 vaccine in newly diagnosed glioma. Study-wide background: Patients' prior therapy spanned radiotherapy, temozolomide, or both; most underwent both.

With regard to this clone: The antigen is not known.

V shed 5 bases and J 3 bases; nucleotides not matched to a gene: 4. The CDR3 runs to 13 residues. Germline CDR1 SGHTA, CDR2 FQGNSA. Method: immunoSEQ multiplex PCR; TCRdb's copy keeps in-frame clones and lacks some. Of about 92,000 clones listed, 83% are singletons. Study-level findings and limits: Altogether, 80% to 95% of patients exhibited vaccine-induced immune responses. Pseudoprogression seemed unrelated to changes in top peripheral T cell clonotypes.

Time point: baseline, week 1 (first vaccination visit). The treatment is: pre-vaccination baseline after standard-of-care therapy. New WHO grade 3 or 4 astrocytomas that were IDH1-mutant and ATRX-lost occurred in the donors. This clonotype was sampled from a woman between 50 and 59 years old with glioma. This chain joins TRBV7-2 and TRBJ2-7; 7 nucleotides align to TRBD2. The sequencing here drew on PBMCs, taken from a glioma patient treated with radiotherapy, temozolomide or both. CDR3 sequence reads: CASSPRTSYEQYF. In DNA form, the CDR3 reads TGTGCCAGCAGCCCAAGGACTAGCTACGAGCAGTACTTC.